Following are 31 T cell receptor beta chains from one sample sequenced in a study of PD-1 blockade in classical Hodgkin lymphoma. Clones were read by immunoSEQ multiplex PCR, and TCRdb kept only the in-frame ones, dropping some. The sample shows tens of thousands of clones, 75% to 90% of them seen only once. Relapse after autologous stem cell transplantation occurred in every patient, and brentuximab vedotin exposure varied. The starting material was peripheral blood mononuclear cells (PBMCs), obtained before the second cycle of nivolumab. The origin of the receptors is a human donor with classical Hodgkin lymphoma.

The rearrangement joins TRBV2 to TRBJ1-1; TRBD1 is a possible D gene (5 bases). CDR3 length equals 12 residues. Trimming pared 3 bases from V and 7 bases from J, leaving 9 bases between. CDR1 is SNHLY, CDR2 FYNNEI, per germline. CDR3: CASSDGGVEAFF. The CDR3 region has the DNA TGTGCCAGCAGTGATGGGGGGGTTGAAGCTTTCTTT.

The rearrangement uses TRBV10-1 and TRBJ1-5, with D hard to call. V dropped 4 bases and J dropped 6 bases, with 10 bases sitting between them. Germline V gene sequence: CDR1 WNHNN, CDR2 SYGVQD (reference sequence). CDR3 size: 13 residues. CDR3 in amino acids: CASSGGGFQPQHF. CDR3 bases: TGCGCCAGCAGTGGTGGCGGGTTTCAGCCCCAGCATTTT.

The chain joins TRBV18 to TRBJ2-6; D is ambiguous. Germline loops: CDR1 KGHSH, CDR2 LQKENI. The V end lost 3 bases, the J end lost 0 bases, and 3 bases lay between the germline ends. CDR3 length: 14 amino acids. CDR3 amino acids: CASSPDSGANVLTF. CDR3 DNA sequence: TGTGCCAGCTCACCGGACTCTGGGGCCAACGTCCTGACTTTC.

The V and J genes are TRBV10-3 and TRBJ2-7; D may be TRBD1 or TRBD2 (5 bases each). This CDR3 is built from 15 residues. The germline V gene encodes CDR1 ENHRY and CDR2 SYGVKD. V shed 2 bases and J shed 0 bases, with 11 bases lying between them. CDR3: CAISEPGRSSYEQYF. CDR3 sequence (DNA): TGTGCCATCAGTGAGCCGGGACGTAGCTCCTACGAGCAGTACTTC.

The chain uses TRBV14 and TRBJ2-5, with D possibly TRBD1 on 6 matching bases. V dropped 1 base and J dropped 5 bases, with 8 bases sitting between them. CDR1 and CDR2 from the germline V gene are SGHDN and FVKESK. The CDR3 runs to 13 residues. In DNA form, the CDR3 reads TGTGCCAGCAGCCAAGGGGGGCTGGAGACCCAGTACTTC. This gives the protein CASSQGGLETQYF.

The chain employs TRBV28 and TRBJ2-5; 7 positions agree with TRBD2. The germline gives CDR1 MDHEN, CDR2 SYDVKM. CDR3 length equals 13 residues. V shed 7 bases, J shed 5 bases, and the junction held 7 bases outside the gene matches. In DNA form, the CDR3 reads TGTGCCAGCAAGTCGGGGGGTAGGGAGACCCAGTACTTC. Translating it yields CASKSGGRETQYF.

The chain has TRBV2 and TRBJ2-3, with 14 bases matching TRBD2. Per germline, CDR1 SNHLY and CDR2 FYNNEI. The CDR3 is 15 residues long. V lost 6 bases, J lost 3 bases, and 2 bases stayed unmatched. The DNA for the CDR3 is TGTGCCAGCAGGGGACTAGCGGGGGCTACAGATACGCAGTATTTT. The encoded protein is CASRGLAGATDTQYF.

The sample holds one count of this clone. This chain links TRBV5-6 with TRBJ2-1; 7 positions agree with TRBD1. With V trimmed by 1 base and J by 4 bases, 5 bases remained unmatched. The germline gives CDR1 SGHDT, CDR2 YYEEEE. The CDR3 covers 15 residues. CDR3 nucleotides: TGTGCCAGCAGCTTGAGGCAGGGGGTTTACAATGAGCAGTTCTTC. Translated, it gives CASSLRQGVYNEQFF. Based on the CDR3 plus reference TRBV5-6 and TRBJ2-1, the full variable domain is DAGVTQSPTHLIKTRGQQVTLRCSPKSGHDTVSWYQQALGQGPQFIFQYYEEEERQRGNFPDRFSGHQFPNYSSELNVNALLLGDSALYLCASSLRQGVYNEQFFGPGTRLTVL.

The chain carries TRBV13 and TRBJ2-7, with D possibly being TRBD2 (6 bases). The CDR3 contains 14 residues. Germline V gene data show CDR1 as PRHDT and CDR2 as FYEKMQ (reference sequence). Trimming took off 2 bases at V and 2 bases at J, with 10 bases between the two ends. Here the CDR3 reads CASSLSLATYEQYF. CDR3 bases: TGTGCCAGCAGCTTATCACTAGCTACCTACGAGCAGTACTTC.

The chain recombines TRBV28 with TRBJ2-3, with TRBD2 matching 11 bases. Germline-derived CDR1 and CDR2 are MDHEN and SYDVKM. The CDR3 runs 15 residues. Germline trimming cut 3 bases from V and 2 bases from J; bases unmatched to any gene: 1. The CDR3 DNA sequence: TGTGCCAGCAGTTTTAGCGGGGGGGACACAGATACGCAGTATTTT. Translating it yields CASSFSGGDTDTQYF.

The DNA for the CDR3 is TGTGCCAGCAGCTTAATTCGACTAGCGGGAGGCACAGATACGCAGTATTTT. Its translation is CASSLIRLAGGTDTQYF. J is TRBJ2-3 and V is TRBV7-3; 12 bases are a match to TRBD2. CDR1 and CDR2 from the germline V gene are SGHTA and FQGTGA. The CDR3 is made up of 17 amino acids. The V segment lost 1 base and the J segment 1 base; nucleotides outside the gene matches: 3.

The table lists this clone with a count of one. The gene calls are TRBV10-2 and TRBJ2-7; TRBD2 matches at 7 bases. There are 15 residues in the CDR3. After removal of 5 bases from V and 2 bases from J, the junction contained 9 bases not matched to a gene. Germline loops: CDR1 WSHSY, CDR2 SAAADI. The CDR3, as DNA: TGCGCCAGCAGTATGGGACTATCGGCCCCCTACGAGCAGTACTTC. Its translation is CASSMGLSAPYEQYF.

The genes are TRBV6-1 and TRBJ1-5; 9 bases line up with TRBD1. Germline V gives CDR1 MNHNS, CDR2 SASEGT. The CDR3 runs to 15 residues. V shed 6 bases and J 5 bases; nucleotides not matched to a gene: 8. The CDR3 nucleotides read TGTGCCAGCAGCAGGGGGACAGGGTGGGATCAGCCCCAGCATTTT. This encodes CASSRGTGWDQPQHF.

The rearrangement uses TRBV7-9 and TRBJ1-2, with D possibly being TRBD1 (5 bases). V lost 6 bases and J lost 9, with 29 bases in between. Germline loops: CDR1 SEHNR, CDR2 FQNEAQ (reference sequence). This CDR3 is 17 amino acids long. CDR3 sequence reads: CASRPLGGFVGSESYTF. The CDR3 DNA is TGTGCCAGCAGGCCCCTGGGGGGATTTGTAGGGTCTGAGAGCTACACCTTC.

This clone was counted a few times. The J gene is TRBJ2-4, the V gene TRBV2; D uncertain. The germline CDR1 and CDR2 sequences are SNHLY and FYNNEI. This CDR3 spans 13 amino acids. V was trimmed by 3 bases and J by 8 bases, leaving 11 bases between them. The CDR3 loop is CASSDDAPHIQYF. CDR3 in DNA: TGTGCCAGCAGTGATGACGCCCCCCACATTCAGTACTTC.

This sequence joins TRBV6-1 and TRBJ1-5; D might be TRBD1 (5 bases). The V gene lost 3 bases and the J gene lost 11 bases, with 17 bases spanning the gap. This CDR3 comprises 14 residues. The germline V gene encodes CDR1 MNHNS and CDR2 SASEGT. The CDR3 bases are TGTGCCAGCAGTGAGGCAGGGCAAAAGGGAGCCCAGCATTTT. It is translated as CASSEAGQKGAQHF.

In its sample, this clone was seen a few times. V gene TRBV30 combines with J gene TRBJ2-7; 7 bases are shared with TRBD1. There are 13 residues in the CDR3. Germline values: CDR1 GTSNPN, CDR2 SVGIG (reference sequence). The J segment lost 4 bases and the V segment lost 1 base, leaving 4 bases of the junction unmatched. CDR3 DNA: TGTGCCTGGAGTGACGGGACAGCTTACGAGCAGTACTTC. This translates into CAWSDGTAYEQYF.

This chain links TRBV9 with TRBJ2-3, with 8 bases fitting TRBD1. Unmatched junction bases numbered 3, after V lost 0 bases and J lost 0 bases. CDR1 and CDR2 from the germline V gene are SGDLS and YYNGEE. The CDR3 spans 16 residues. In DNA form, the CDR3 reads TGTGCCAGCAGCGTAGGGACAGGGACTAGCACAGATACGCAGTATTTT. Its translation: CASSVGTGTSTDTQYF.

The V gene is TRBV4-2, the J gene TRBJ2-5; D unclear. Matching the DNA end better, TRBJ2-7 makes the J call doubtful. This CDR3 has 13 amino acids. CDR1 and CDR2 from the germline V gene are LGHNA and YNFKEQ. CDR3 sequence reads: CASSQRGSYEQYF. The DNA for the CDR3 is TGTGCCAGCAGCCAAAGAGGCTCCTACGAGCAGTACTTC.

In its sample, this clone was seen a few times. The chain employs TRBV6-1 and TRBJ2-3, with 11 bases aligning to TRBD2. The V gene's germline CDR1 is MNHNS and CDR2 SASEGT. The CDR3 is 17 residues long. V lost 3 bases, J lost 4 bases, and 9 bases stayed unmatched. CDR3 amino acids: CASSEQPGTSGPDTQYF. The CDR3 DNA sequence: TGTGCCAGCAGTGAGCAACCCGGGACTAGCGGCCCAGATACGCAGTATTTT.

V and J are TRBV5-1 and TRBJ1-4; D is unresolved. Trimming shortened V by 0 bases and J by 8 bases, and 8 bases separated the two germline ends. Germline CDR1 SGHRS, CDR2 YFSETQ. This CDR3 region has 13 residues. CDR3 residues: CASSLGSYEKLFF. The CDR3 DNA sequence: TGCGCCAGCAGCTTGGGGTCATACGAAAAACTGTTTTTT.

The CDR3 nucleotides are TGTGCCTGGAGTGTTGTGTGGACTAGCGGCTCCTACAATGAGCAGTTCTTC. Protein product: CAWSVVWTSGSYNEQFF. This chain links TRBV30 with TRBJ2-1, with 10 bases identical to TRBD2. The CDR3 sequence is 17 residues long. J was trimmed by 0 bases and V by 0 bases; bases with no gene match: 5. Per the germline V gene, CDR1 is GTSNPN and CDR2 is SVGIG (reference sequence).

The chain is built from TRBV7-8 and TRBJ1-4; D not certain. The CDR3 extends over 12 amino acids. V shed 7 bases and J shed 8 bases, with 11 bases lying between them. Germline V lookup: CDR1 SGHVS, CDR2 FQNEAQ. The CDR3 DNA reads TGTGCCAGCACCATGACCTCCGAAAAACTGTTTTTT. Its protein product is CASTMTSEKLFF.

CDR3: CASGRAGFDEQFF. The CDR3 DNA sequence: TGTGCTAGTGGCCGAGCAGGATTCGATGAGCAGTTCTTC. The rearrangement uses TRBV12-5 and TRBJ2-1; D is uncertain. Germline CDR1 LGHNT, CDR2 FRNRAP. V was clipped by 6 bases and J by 8 bases, with 14 bases between them. The CDR3 is 13 amino acids.

This rearrangement joins TRBV5-8 to TRBJ2-6; 8 positions match TRBD1. J lost 7 bases, V lost 4 bases, and 7 bases had no gene match. The germline V gene encodes CDR1 SGHTS and CDR2 YDEGEE. The CDR3 spans 15 residues. The CDR3 nucleotides read TGTGCCAGCAGCCCGACAGGGGACGGAGCCAACGTCCTGACTTTC. This encodes CASSPTGDGANVLTF.

The chain uses TRBV6-4 and TRBJ2-1, with D possibly TRBD1 on 5 matching bases. The CDR3 is 16 residues long. Trimming left V 2 bases short and J 0 bases short, with 11 bases between. CDR1 is MRHNA, CDR2 SNTAGT, per germline. The CDR3 region is CASSDRQGSSYNEQFF. CDR3 sequence (DNA): TGTGCCAGCAGTGACCGCCAGGGTAGCTCCTACAATGAGCAGTTCTTC.

The rearrangement uses TRBV27 and TRBJ1-1, with TRBD1 matching 9 bases. J was trimmed by 4 bases and V by 5 bases; bases with no gene match: 8. The germline CDR1 and CDR2 sequences are MNHEY and SMNVEV (reference sequence). The CDR3 runs to 15 residues. The CDR3 bases are TGTGCCAGCAGTACCCGGGACAGGGCTAGCACTGAAGCTTTCTTT. Translated: CASSTRDRASTEAFF.

The J gene is TRBJ2-3, the V gene TRBV28; D perhaps matches TRBD2 (6 bases). V was trimmed by 7 bases and J by 6 bases, leaving 14 bases between them. Per germline, CDR1 MDHEN and CDR2 SYDVKM. The CDR3 is 13 amino acids. The CDR3 loop reads CASTQLARDTQYF. DNA for the CDR3: TGTGCCAGCACACAGCTAGCGAGGGATACGCAGTATTTT.

The chain uses TRBV7-8 and TRBJ2-1; D might be TRBD1 (6 bases). This CDR3 has 17 residues. Germline-derived CDR1 and CDR2 are SGHVS and FQNEAQ. V lost 5 bases, J lost 0 bases, and 17 bases lay in between. CDR3 sequence reads: CASSPYPTGSSYNEQFF. The CDR3 DNA reads as TGTGCCAGCAGCCCCTATCCAACAGGGAGCTCCTACAATGAGCAGTTCTTC.

The gene calls are TRBV10-2 and TRBJ2-5, with 12 nucleotides matching TRBD2. CDR1 is WSHSY, CDR2 SAAADI, per germline. V lost 0 bases, J lost 7 bases, and 15 bases stayed unmatched. The CDR3 spans 19 residues. In nucleotides, the CDR3 is TGCGCCAGCAGTGAGTCGAGGTCACTAGCGGGAGGCCACGCGGGGACCCAGTACTTC. Its protein product is CASSESRSLAGGHAGTQYF.

The chain employs TRBV28 and TRBJ2-7; 7 nucleotides match TRBD2. The germline gives CDR1 MDHEN, CDR2 SYDVKM. This CDR3 contains 11 residues. With V trimmed by 4 bases and J by 8 bases, 2 bases remained unmatched. The DNA for the CDR3 is TGTGCCAGCAGTTCCGGGACTAAGCAGTACTTC. It specifies CASSSGTKQYF.